This TCR beta chain was identified during a study of T-cell memory formation after mild COVID-19 (dated by TCRdb to about 2021). For the study in its entirety: TCR sequence clusters from the two donors were largely donor specific. Longitudinal TCRalpha and TCRbeta repertoire sequencing tracked T-cell clones expanding and contracting after mild COVID-19 in a couple of donors. The cohort was made up of two young adult volunteers, one female and one male, who were previously healthy. The study at large found these results: The second-wave clones that peaked on day 37 were not confirmed to be SARS-CoV-2 specific. The study covered only a couple of mild cases, and larger cohorts including severe cases with pre-infection samples were considered necessary. Clones contracting from day 15 to 85 had balanced CD4/CD8 phenotypes, while a second wave expanding from day 15 to 37 was biased towards CD4+. Contracting CD4+ clones appeared mostly in the CM and EM memory subsets, whereas CD8+ clones were enriched in EMRA. Some responding clones were detected in pre-infection memory, suggesting pre-existing cross-reactive memory T cells joined the SARS-CoV-2 response.

PBMCs were isolated by Ficoll-Paque density gradient centrifugation. A word on this clonotype: This clone's antigen is unknown. Base qualities were left out, and no much larger clone turns up one base away.

CDR1 KGHDR and CDR2 SFDVKD are derived from the germline V gene. The trim is 1 base for V and 6 bases for J, with a gap of 5 bases between the germline ends. The CDR3 sequence holds 13 residues, the cysteine and phenylalanine included. Here the CDR3 DNA is all that survives: 39 bases in frame from base 1. The sequencer listed for this sample is Illumina NovaSeq 6000. TCRalpha and TCRbeta cDNA libraries were built by 5'RACE with constant-segment primers, adding sample barcodes and unique molecular identifiers. Trizol reagent was used to extract RNA from every sample. Libraries were amplified in two PCR steps, with a second sample barcode and Illumina TruSeq adapters added in the second step. Sequencing of libraries was performed on an Illumina NovaSeq with 2 x 150 bp paired-end reads. The study's processing was this. With migec v1.2.7, reads were demultiplexed and then collapsed into UMI-guided consensus sequences. Using mixcr v2.1.11, the UMI consensuses were aligned to TRA and TRB V and J templates and assembled into clonotypes. A clonotype was counted as expanded or contracted only if both edgeR and NoisET called the change significant, with noise models trained on biological replicates. edgeR calls used a false discovery rate-adjusted p below 0.01 and a log2 fold-change threshold of 1. PCA with hierarchical clustering of max-normalized trajectories of the 1000 most abundant clonotypes was used as exploratory dynamics analysis. Separately sequenced CD4+ and CD8+ repertoires were used to assign a CD4 or CD8 phenotype to each responding clone. TCRdb reworked the public reads: Q25 trimming with fastp, MiXCR clone assembly, productive beta chains retained. One record per CDR3 amino acid sequence lists the most common genes and DNA. TCRdb's processing, not the study's, gives the V and J calls here. For this sample there are 560,000 or so distinct CDR3 sequences; approximately 15% appear just once. About 7.4% of the sample is taken by the ten largest.

The clonotype originates from an adult woman who had mild COVID-19 (a few samples of this study predate the infection). The sample titles of this study are shuffled in the database, so cell type and time point are left out; the donor was told from shared clones. The sequenced sample consisted of PBMCs or a T cell subset sorted from them (not recorded which). The rearranged chain carries TRBV24-1 and TRBJ2-2; the D gene is possibly TRBD2, with 5 bases matching. The CDR3 reads CATSDLAAGELFF. The sequence in DNA is TGTGCCACCAGTGATTTAGCGGCCGGGGAGCTGTTTTTT.